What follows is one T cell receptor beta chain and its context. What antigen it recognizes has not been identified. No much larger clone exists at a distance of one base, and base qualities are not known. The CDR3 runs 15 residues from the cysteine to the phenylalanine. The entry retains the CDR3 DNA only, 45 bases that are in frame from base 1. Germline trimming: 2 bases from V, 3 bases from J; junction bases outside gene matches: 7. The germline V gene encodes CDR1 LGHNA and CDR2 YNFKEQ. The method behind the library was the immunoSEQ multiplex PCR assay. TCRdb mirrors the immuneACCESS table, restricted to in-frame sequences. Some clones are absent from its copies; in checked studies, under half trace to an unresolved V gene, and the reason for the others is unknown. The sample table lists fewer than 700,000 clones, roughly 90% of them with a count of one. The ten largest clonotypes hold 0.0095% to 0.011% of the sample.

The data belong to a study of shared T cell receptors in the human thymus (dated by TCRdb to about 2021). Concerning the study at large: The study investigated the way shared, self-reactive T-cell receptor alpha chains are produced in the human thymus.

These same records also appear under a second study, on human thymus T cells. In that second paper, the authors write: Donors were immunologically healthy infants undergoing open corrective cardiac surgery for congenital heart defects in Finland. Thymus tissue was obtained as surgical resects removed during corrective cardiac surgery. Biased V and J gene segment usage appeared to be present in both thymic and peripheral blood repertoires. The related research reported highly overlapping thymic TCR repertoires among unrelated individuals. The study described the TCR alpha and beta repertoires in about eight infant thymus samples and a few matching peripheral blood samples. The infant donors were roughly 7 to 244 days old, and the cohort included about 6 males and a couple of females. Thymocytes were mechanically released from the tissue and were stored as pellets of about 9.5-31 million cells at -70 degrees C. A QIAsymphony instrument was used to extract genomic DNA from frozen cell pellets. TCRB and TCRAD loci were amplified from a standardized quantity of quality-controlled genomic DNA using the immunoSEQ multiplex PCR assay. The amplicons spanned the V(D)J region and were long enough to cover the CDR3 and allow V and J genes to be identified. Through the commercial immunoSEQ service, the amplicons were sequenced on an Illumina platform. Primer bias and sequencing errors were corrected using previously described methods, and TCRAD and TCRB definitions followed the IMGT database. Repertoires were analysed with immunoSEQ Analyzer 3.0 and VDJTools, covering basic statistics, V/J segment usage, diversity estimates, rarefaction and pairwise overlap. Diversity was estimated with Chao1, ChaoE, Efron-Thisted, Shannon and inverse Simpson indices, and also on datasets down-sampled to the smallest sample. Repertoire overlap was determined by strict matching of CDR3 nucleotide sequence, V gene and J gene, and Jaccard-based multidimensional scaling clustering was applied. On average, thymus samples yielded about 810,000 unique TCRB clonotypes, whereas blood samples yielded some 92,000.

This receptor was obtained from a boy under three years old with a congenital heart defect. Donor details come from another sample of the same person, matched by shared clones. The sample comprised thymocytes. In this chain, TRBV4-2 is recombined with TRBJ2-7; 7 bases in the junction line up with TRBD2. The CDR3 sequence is CASSQLSGRLYEQYF. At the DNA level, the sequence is TGTGCCAGCAGCCAACTTAGCGGGCGACTCTACGAGCAGTACTTC.